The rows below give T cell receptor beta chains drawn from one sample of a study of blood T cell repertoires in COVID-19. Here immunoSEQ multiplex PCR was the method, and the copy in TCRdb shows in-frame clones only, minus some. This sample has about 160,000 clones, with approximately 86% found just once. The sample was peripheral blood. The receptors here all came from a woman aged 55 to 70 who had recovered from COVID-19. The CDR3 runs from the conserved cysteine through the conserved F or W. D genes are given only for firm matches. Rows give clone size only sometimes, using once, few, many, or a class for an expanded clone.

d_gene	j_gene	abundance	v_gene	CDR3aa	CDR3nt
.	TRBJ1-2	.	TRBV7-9	CASSPPGVGYTF	TGTGCCAGCAGCCCTCCGGGAGTCGGCTACACCTTC
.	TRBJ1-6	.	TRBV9	CASSTRQEGNSPLHF	TGTGCCAGCAGCACCAGACAGGAAGGAAATTCACCCCTCCACTTT
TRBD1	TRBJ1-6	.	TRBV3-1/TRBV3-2	CASSQLDRGQNSPLHF	TGTGCCAGCAGCCAACTGGACAGGGGGCAGAATTCACCCCTCCACTTT
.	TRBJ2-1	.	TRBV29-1	CSSLPAGINEQFF	TGCAGCTCTCTCCCCGCGGGTATCAATGAGCAGTTCTTC
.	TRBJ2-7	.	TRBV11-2	CASSRGYEQYF	TGTGCCAGCAGCCGGGGATACGAGCAGTACTTC
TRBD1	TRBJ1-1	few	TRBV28	CASSPSPGQGAAEAFF	TGTGCCAGCAGTCCCAGTCCGGGACAGGGGGCAGCTGAAGCTTTCTTT
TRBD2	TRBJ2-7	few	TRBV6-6	CASSRNPTSGFYEQYF	TGTGCCAGCAGTCGAAACCCGACTAGCGGGTTCTACGAGCAGTACTTC
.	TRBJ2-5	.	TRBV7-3	CASSLNGQRAKETQYF	TGTGCCAGCAGCTTAAACGGACAGAGAGCAAAAGAGACCCAGTACTTC
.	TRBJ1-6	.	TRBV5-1	CASSFSGVNSPLHF	TGCGCCAGCAGCTTTTCAGGGGTCAATTCACCCCTCCACTTT
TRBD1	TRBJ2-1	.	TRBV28	CASSLYRDRDNEQFF	TGTGCCAGCAGTTTGTACCGGGACAGAGACAATGAGCAGTTCTTC
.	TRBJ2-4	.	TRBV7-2	CASSREQLAKNIQYF	TGTGCCAGCTCCCGGGAACAACTAGCCAAAAACATTCAGTACTTC
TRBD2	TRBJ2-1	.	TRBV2	CASTQRGLAGAMSSYNEQFF	TGTGCCAGCACCCAACGGGGGCTAGCGGGGGCGATGAGCTCCTACAATGAGCAGTTCTTC
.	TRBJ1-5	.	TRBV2	CASSAQGRNQPQHF	TGTGCCAGCAGTGCACAGGGTCGCAATCAGCCCCAGCATTTT
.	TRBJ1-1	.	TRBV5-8	CASSLGAWTEAFF	TGTGCCAGCAGCCTAGGGGCGTGGACTGAAGCTTTCTTT
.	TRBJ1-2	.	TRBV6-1	CASSEGLAGYGYTF	TGTGCCAGCAGTGAGGGCCTGGCGGGCTATGGCTACACCTTC
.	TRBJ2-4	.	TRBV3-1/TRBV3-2	CASSPLSIQGIKNIQYF	TGTGCCAGCAGCCCTTTATCTATTCAGGGAATTAAAAACATTCAGTACTTC
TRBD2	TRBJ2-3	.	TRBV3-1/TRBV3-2	CASSQFARGSGGATDTQYF	TGTGCCAGCAGCCAATTCGCGCGGGGAAGCGGGGGAGCCACAGATACGCAGTATTTT
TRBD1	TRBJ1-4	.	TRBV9	CASSAAWGQGAEKLFF	TGTGCCAGCAGTGCAGCCTGGGGCCAGGGGGCCGAAAAACTGTTTTTT
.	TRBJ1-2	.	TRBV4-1	CASSHPDRPNYGYTF	TGCGCCAGCAGCCATCCCGACAGACCAAACTATGGCTACACCTTC
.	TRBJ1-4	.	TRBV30	CAWTPRANEKLFF	TGTGCCTGGACCCCGCGAGCTAATGAAAAACTGTTTTTT
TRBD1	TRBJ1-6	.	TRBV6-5	CASSYGQGNSPLHF	TGTGCCAGCAGTTACGGACAGGGAAATTCACCCCTCCACTTT
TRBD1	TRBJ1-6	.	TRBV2	CASSSTGQGYSPLHF	TGTGCCAGCAGTAGTACAGGACAGGGATATTCACCCCTCCACTTT
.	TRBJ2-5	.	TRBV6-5	CASSYSGEKTQYF	TGTGCCAGCAGTTACAGCGGCGAAAAGACCCAGTACTTC
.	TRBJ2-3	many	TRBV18	CASSSLTGRLADTQYF	TGTGCCAGCTCATCTTTGACAGGCCGCTTAGCAGATACGCAGTATTTT
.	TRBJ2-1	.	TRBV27	CASSLGQGLDEQFF	TGTGCCAGCAGTTTGGGGCAGGGGCTGGATGAGCAGTTCTTC
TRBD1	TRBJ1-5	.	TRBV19	CASSADRVQPQHF	TGTGCCAGTAGTGCCGACAGGGTCCAGCCCCAGCATTTT
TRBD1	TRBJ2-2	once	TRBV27	CASSLSRTGGTGELFF	TGTGCCAGCAGTTTATCGCGGACAGGGGGCACCGGGGAGCTGTTTTTT
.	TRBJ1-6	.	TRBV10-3	CAISERGGENSPLHF	TGTGCCATCAGTGAACGGGGAGGGGAAAATTCACCCCTCCACTTT